This is a list of T cell receptor beta chains from one sample in a study of glioma-infiltrating T cells after dendritic cell vaccination. Measured with immunoSEQ multiplex PCR; TCRdb has only the in-frame clones, and not every one. In the table there are tens of thousands of clones, roughly 84% of which are singletons. The sample here was blood, taken after dendritic cell vaccination. The receptors were gathered from a human donor with glioblastoma. Both conserved end residues are part of each CDR3. The order of the fields is V gene, J gene, CDR3 protein.

TRBV10-3	TRBJ1-1	CAISEGKGLANTEAFF
TRBV11-2	TRBJ2-5	CASSLVSRPGGETQYF
TRBV13	TRBJ2-3	CASSLAGAVRTDTQYF
TRBV30	TRBJ1-1	CAWSERLGPEKHAFF
TRBV5-4	TRBJ1-1	CASSWDSGGTEAFF
TRBV19	TRBJ1-2	CASRAGQGAAIGYGYTF
TRBV14	TRBJ2-7	CASSQDRGRSYEQYF
TRBV4-1	TRBJ2-2	CASSQVGGVTGELFF
TRBV6-6	TRBJ2-3	CASIRGQSGQDTQYF
TRBV4-1	TRBJ1-2	CASSQRCTF
TRBV6-1	TRBJ1-1	CASSERGRGDTEAFF
TRBV10-3	TRBJ1-1	CAISEHPGLGGQAMNTEAFF
TRBV7-9	TRBJ1-2	CASSLAQNYGYTF
TRBV6-1	TRBJ2-7	CASRQQGALNEQYF
TRBV23-1	TRBJ2-7	CASSINRIGLYEQYF
TRBV10-2	TRBJ1-1	CASSDQGDRVGTEAFF
TRBV19	TRBJ2-2	CASSMVRGNTGELFF
TRBV11-2	TRBJ1-4	CASSLDRGKGLGEKLFF
TRBV7-9	TRBJ1-4	CASSAPAGLDEKLFF
TRBV11-2	TRBJ1-1	CASSLVQGMNTEAFF
TRBV4-2	TRBJ2-5	CASSQLAGGRETQYF
TRBV19	TRBJ2-3	CASSTDRDTQYF
TRBV27	TRBJ1-1	CASSLDSMNTEAFF